The next 24 T cell receptor beta chains were all read from a single sample in a study of blood T cell repertoires in COVID-19. TCRdb's copy holds only in-frame clones and misses some; the assay was immunoSEQ multiplex PCR. The data hold around 440,000 clones, with approximately 89% observed a single time. Sequencing was done on a sample of peripheral blood. These receptors originate from a woman aged 45 to 65 with COVID-19, enrolled during active disease.

This clone was seen only a few times. The rearrangement links TRBV10-1 to TRBJ1-6; D is undetermined. CDR1 and CDR2 from the germline V gene are WNHNN and SYGVQD (reference sequence). Trimming took off 8 bases at V and 0 bases at J, with 5 bases between the two ends. The CDR3 is 13 residues long. CDR3 coding DNA: TGCGCCAGCGCCAGCTCCTATAATTCACCCCTCCACTTT. The encoded protein is CASASSYNSPLHF.

CDR3 loop: CASSEARINSNQPQHF. As DNA, the CDR3 is TGTGCCAGCAGTGAAGCGCGGATCAATAGCAATCAGCCCCAGCATTTT. The genes are TRBV6-1 and TRBJ1-5; unclear D gene. Trimming took off 0 bases at V and 0 bases at J, with 9 bases between the two ends. Per the germline V gene, CDR1 is MNHNS and CDR2 is SASEGT. The CDR3 contains 16 residues.

V and J are TRBV6-5 and TRBJ1-2, with D possibly TRBD1 on 6 matching bases. The CDR3 extends over 14 amino acids. Germline CDR1 MNHEY, CDR2 SVGAGI. Between the trimmed V and J ends, which lost 6 bases and 4 bases, there was a span of 15 bases. CDR3 in amino acids: CASRRTAHLYGYTF. In DNA, the CDR3 is TGTGCCAGCAGACGGACAGCCCATCTCTATGGCTACACCTTC.

The chain recombines TRBV10-1 with TRBJ1-6; D is uncertain. Germline CDR1 is WNHNN and CDR2 is SYGVQD (reference sequence). The CDR3 is 15 residues long. The ends were cut back, 0 bases at V and 6 bases at J, with 9 bases in the middle. For the CDR3, the DNA is TGCGCCAGCAGTGAGTCGTCGGGTATTAATTCACCCCTCCACTTT. It translates to CASSESSGINSPLHF.

The rearrangement links TRBV2 to TRBJ2-1, with 8 nucleotides matching TRBD2. J was trimmed by 4 bases and V by 7 bases; bases with no gene match: 3. The germline CDR1 and CDR2 sequences are SNHLY and FYNNEI. This CDR3 has 13 amino acids. CDR3 DNA: TGTGCCAGCAAGTTAGCGGGGTACAATGAGCAGTTCTTC. Its translation: CASKLAGYNEQFF.

As regards this clone: The same CDR3 arises from other DNA sequences in this sample as well. The chain uses TRBV9 and TRBJ1-5; no definite D call. The CDR3 is 14 amino acids. Germline-derived CDR1 and CDR2 are SGDLS and YYNGEE. Trimming shortened V by 0 bases and J by 2 bases, and 6 bases separated the two germline ends. The chain's CDR3 is CASSVGGGNQPQHF. The CDR3 DNA reads as TGTGCCAGCAGCGTAGGAGGTGGCAATCAGCCCCAGCATTTT.

The chain has TRBV6-5 and TRBJ1-1; TRBD1 might be the D (6 bases). This CDR3 contains 13 residues. V gave up 7 bases and J gave up 5 bases, with 14 bases separating them. The V gene's germline CDR1 is MNHEY and CDR2 SVGAGI. The CDR3 nucleotides read TGTGCCAGCACTACAGGGATTTCGACTGAAGCTTTCTTT. Translation: CASTTGISTEAFF.

The V gene is TRBV6-5, the J gene TRBJ2-1; D ambiguous. Germline-derived CDR1 and CDR2 are MNHEY and SVGAGI. The CDR3 contains 14 residues. V lost 8 bases, J lost 0 bases, and 11 bases lay in between. The CDR3 protein is CASGLGFSYNEQFF. In DNA, the CDR3 is TGTGCCAGCGGGCTTGGGTTCTCCTACAATGAGCAGTTCTTC.

In this sample, this clone turned up many times. This chain connects TRBV7-2 to TRBJ1-3; D unclear. Germline V gene lookup returns CDR1 SGHTA and CDR2 FQGNSA. The CDR3 has 15 amino acids. The ends were cut back, 4 bases at V and 7 bases at J, with 17 bases in the middle. The CDR3 is CASSSGPTSRNTIYF. The CDR3, as DNA: TGTGCCAGCAGCTCTGGGCCGACATCCCGGAACACCATATATTTT. The variable domain in full, completed from reference TRBV7-2 and TRBJ1-3, reads GAGVSQSPSNKVTEKGKDVELRCDPISGHTALYWYRQSLGQGLEFLIYFQGNSAPDKSGLPSDRFSAERTGGSVSTLTIQRTQQEDSAVYLCASSSGPTSRNTIYFGEGSWLTVV.

CDR3 residues: CASSWTGSSGNTIYF. The CDR3 DNA sequence: TGCGCCAGCAGCTGGACAGGGAGCTCTGGAAACACCATATATTTT. The chain joins TRBV5-1 to TRBJ1-3; 8 bases align to TRBD1. Germline V CDR1 and CDR2: SGHRS, YFSETQ. J gave up 0 bases and V 3 bases, and 2 bases lay outside the gene matches. The CDR3 is made up of 15 amino acids. Filled out from reference TRBV5-1 and TRBJ1-3, the complete variable domain reads KAGVTQTPRYLIKTRGQQVTLSCSPISGHRSVSWYQQTPGQGLQFLFEYFSETQRNKGNFPGRFSGRQFSNSRSEMNVSTLELGDSALYLCASSWTGSSGNTIYFGEGSWLTVV.

The chain recombines TRBV6-5 with TRBJ1-2, with D tentatively TRBD1 (5 bases). The CDR3 totals 12 residues. CDR1 and CDR2 (germline): MNHEY, SVGAGI. V lost 7 bases, J lost 2 bases, and 8 bases lay in between. CDR3 loop: CASTRQNYGYTF. In nucleotides, the CDR3 is TGTGCCAGCACCCGACAGAACTATGGCTACACCTTC.

This chain connects TRBV9 to TRBJ2-7, with D tentatively TRBD2 (6 bases). The V gene's germline CDR1 is SGDLS and CDR2 YYNGEE. The germline V and J ends were trimmed by 4 bases and 0 bases, with 14 bases remaining between them. The CDR3 runs 15 residues. The CDR3 here is CASSPQAGVSYEQYF. In nucleotides, the CDR3 is TGTGCCAGCAGCCCCCAAGCGGGCGTCTCCTACGAGCAGTACTTC.

This chain joins TRBV5-6 and TRBJ2-7, with TRBD2 matching over 7 bases. V lost 2 bases to trimming and J lost 3 bases; unmatched junction nucleotides: 8. CDR3 length: 15 amino acids. The V gene's germline CDR1 is SGHDT and CDR2 YYEEEE. CDR3 sequence reads: CASSFGGGLNYEQYF. For the CDR3, the DNA is TGTGCCAGCAGCTTTGGGGGAGGGCTTAACTACGAGCAGTACTTC. The complete variable domain, with remaining parts taken from reference TRBV5-6 and TRBJ2-7, reads DAGVTQSPTHLIKTRGQQVTLRCSPKSGHDTVSWYQQALGQGPQFIFQYYEEEERQRGNFPDRFSGHQFPNYSSELNVNALLLGDSALYLCASSFGGGLNYEQYFGPGTRLTVT.

This chain links TRBV5-5 with TRBJ1-1, with 8 bases lining up with TRBD1. This CDR3 comprises 14 residues. Per the germline V gene, CDR1 is SGHKS and CDR2 is YYEKEE (reference sequence). V trimming: 2 bases; J trimming: 7 bases; junction bases outside the gene matches: 7. CDR3 protein: CASSFAGGMGEAFF. The CDR3 region has the DNA TGTGCCAGCAGCTTTGCAGGGGGCATGGGTGAAGCTTTCTTT.

On this clone itself: This clone may be a read error of a much larger clone one base away. V is TRBV6-1 and J is TRBJ1-5; no definite D call. Germline CDR1 MNHNS, CDR2 SASEGT. V was shortened by 2 bases and J by 3 bases, with 5 bases between the two germline ends. CDR3 length equals 13 residues. This CDR3 is CASSERVNQPQHF. The CDR3 DNA reads as TGTGCCAGCAGTGAACGGGTCAATCAGCCCCAGCATTTT.

V gene TRBV30 combines with J gene TRBJ1-1, with TRBD1 identical over 7 bases. The CDR3 length is 12 residues. CDR1 is GTSNPN, CDR2 SVGIG, per germline (reference sequence). J was trimmed by 1 base and V by 7 bases; bases with no gene match: 3. The CDR3 DNA reads as TGTGCCTACAGGGGTGGGAACACTGAAGCTTTCTTT. Its protein is CAYRGGNTEAFF.

This clone occurred once. The V gene is TRBV30, the J gene TRBJ1-1; weak D call: TRBD1 (6 bases). CDR1 is GTSNPN and CDR2 is SVGIG in the germline V gene (reference sequence). V lost 3 bases and J lost 5, with 19 bases in between. This CDR3 spans 15 amino acids. The CDR3 nucleotides are TGTGCCTGGAGGAGCCCCCGACAGGACCGGACTGAAGCTTTCTTT. Its translation: CAWRSPRQDRTEAFF.

The rearrangement joins TRBV5-4 to TRBJ1-1; possibly TRBD1 for D (5 bases). CDR3 length: 14 residues. CDR1 and CDR2 from the germline V gene are SGHNT and YYREEE (reference sequence). V was cut by 2 bases and J by 1 base, with 9 bases left in between. The CDR3 loop is CASSLPTGNTEAFF. Here the CDR3 DNA reads TGTGCCAGCAGCTTACCTACAGGGAACACTGAAGCTTTCTTT.

V and J are TRBV7-3 and TRBJ2-3; TRBD2 is a possible D gene (6 bases). CDR3 length equals 15 residues. Between the trimmed V and J ends, which lost 5 bases and 2 bases, there was a span of 14 bases. The germline V gene has CDR1 SGHTA and CDR2 FQGTGA. CDR3 DNA: TGTGCCAGCAGCCCAACGGGAGACATCACAGATACGCAGTATTTT. It yields the protein CASSPTGDITDTQYF.

V usage is TRBV29-1 and J usage is TRBJ2-7; 7 bases fit TRBD1. Trimming cost V 1 base and J 2 bases; bases outside gene matches: 5. The CDR3 spans 14 residues. Germline V lookup: CDR1 SQVTM, CDR2 ANQGSEA. The CDR3 region is CSVEGDSGTYEQYF. In DNA, the CDR3 is TGCAGCGTTGAAGGGGACAGTGGTACCTACGAGCAGTACTTC.

This clone was detected only once. The V gene is TRBV6-5, the J gene TRBJ2-7; 12 nucleotides line up with TRBD2. CDR1 and CDR2 from the germline V gene are MNHEY and SVGAGI. V was clipped by 3 bases and J by 2 bases; unmatched bases: 2. The CDR3 contains 15 residues. DNA for the CDR3: TGTGCCAGCAGTTATTGGACTAGCGGGGCCTACGAGCAGTACTTC. This translates into CASSYWTSGAYEQYF.

The V call is TRBV5-6, the J call TRBJ1-5; 8 nucleotides line up with TRBD1. The V and J ends lost 1 base and 6 bases, in that order; junction bases with no gene match: 9. The CDR3 is 16 amino acids. Germline assignment: CDR1 SGHDT and CDR2 YYEEEE. Written as DNA, the CDR3 is TGTGCCAGCAGCTTGAGGGACAGGTTGGCGGGTCAGCCCCAGCATTTT. As protein: CASSLRDRLAGQPQHF.

The chain links TRBV11-1 to TRBJ1-5; no clear D gene. The CDR3 totals 13 residues. The V and J ends lost 1 base and 6 bases respectively, with 7 bases between them. In germline, CDR1 is SGHAT, CDR2 FQDESV (reference sequence). CDR3 coding DNA: TGTGCCAGCAGCTTAGGCACCGGTCAGCCCCAGCATTTT. It translates to CASSLGTGQPQHF.

The V gene is TRBV5-4, the J gene TRBJ1-6; TRBD1 agrees at 8 bases. The CDR3 is 16 residues long. From germline, CDR1 is SGHNT and CDR2 YYREEE (reference sequence). Losses at the gene ends were 0 bases for V and 8 bases for J; bases not matched to a gene: 7. The CDR3 spells CASSLAPGQVDSPLHF. The DNA for the CDR3 is TGTGCCAGCAGCTTGGCCCCGGGACAGGTCGATTCACCCCTCCACTTT.